This note documents a single T cell receptor (beta chain) sequence. This clonotype is classified as large (0.1 to 1%). Its specific antigen is unknown. Per-nucleotide qualities are absent, and no much larger clonotype sits a single base away. These data are taken from a study of precursors of human CD4 cytotoxic T cells (dated by TCRdb to about 2018). In terms of the full investigation: CD4+ memory subsets from around 14 donors in total were covered by the bulk TCR-seq analysis. TCR-seq analysis of roughly 15 donors yielded TCRalpha and TCRbeta chain sequences (table S7). General conclusions and limits of the study: The authors noted that a human observational design cannot definitively establish the direction of differentiation between precursor and effector cells. IL-7Rhigh and IL-7R- TEMRA subsets showed more restricted TCR repertoires, with lower diversity and more expanded clonotypes, than TCM and TEM subsets. Expanded effector clonotypes accounted for a larger share of IL-7Rhigh TEMRA clonotypes than of TEM or TCM clonotypes. Only 13 of the 14 donors were included in some of the bulk TCR-seq comparisons, which suggests that not every subset was available for every donor.

Bulk UMI-based TCR sequencing was performed on four sorted CD4+ memory subsets (TCM, TEM, IL-7Rhigh TEMRA, IL-7R- TEMRA) to test a precursor-effector relationship among CD4 cytotoxic T cells. Cells were obtained from peripheral blood mononuclear cells isolated from human blood. Reading the germline V gene gives CDR1 MNHEY and CDR2 SVGEGT. The CDR3 runs 14 residues from the cysteine to the phenylalanine. CDR3 DNA is the only sequence kept; it has 42 bases, read in frame from the first base. V drops 2 bases and J drops 2 bases, leaving 10 bases in between. The reads were generated on an Illumina MiSeq. The authors' pipeline ran thus. The Shannon-Wiener index, computed in VDJtools, was used to measure repertoire diversity. A TCRbeta clonotype was considered expanded if its clonotype frequency was 3 or more. In TCRdb, the public reads were trimmed at Q25 with fastp and aligned with MiXCR, with productive beta chains retained. Every CDR3 protein is listed once, alongside the most common genes and DNA of its rows. The V and J calls and clone size are TCRdb's, not the authors'. This sample has around 670 distinct CDR3 sequences in its table, and around 20% of those were observed once. Of the sample, about 10% falls within the top ten clones.

This clonotype was sampled from a human donor in good health. The chain was built from TRBV6-2 or TRBV6-3 and TRBJ2-7, with a tentative D gene TRBD1 over 5 matching bases. Sequenced: memory CD4+ T cells from blood (PBMCs). In nucleotide form, the sequence is TGTGCCAGCAGTTACCCCAGGGCCGCCTACGAGCAGTACTTC. This is translated as CASSYPRAAYEQYF.